This paragraph reports one T cell receptor beta chain. The data are from a study of blood T cell repertoires in COVID-19. Turning to the study itself: Acute and convalescent COVID-19 samples came from the United States, Italy and Spain. T cells, B-cell-depleted T cells, or PBMCs provided the cDNA or gDNA that served as material.

Repertoires were generated with immunoSEQ multiplex PCR, while TCRdb's copy carries only in-frame clones and drops some. The sample holds about 320,000 clones; around 88% are singletons and the top ten take about 1.7%. This CDR3 is 12 amino acids long. Between the trimmed V and J ends, which lost 4 bases and 7 bases, there was a span of 11 bases. Looked up from germline, CDR1 is SGHRS and CDR2 is YFSETQ. Source material: peripheral blood. V is TRBV5-1 and J is TRBJ1-1; D ambiguous. The receptor was derived from a woman in her forties or fifties with acute or convalescent COVID-19. CDR3 coding DNA: TGCGCCAGCAGCCCCGGTCGTGTTGAAGCTTTCTTT. It codes for CASSPGRVEAFF.